The rows below give T cell receptor beta chains drawn from one sample of a study of early T cells in non-severe SARS-CoV-2 infection. TCRdb re-called the 5' RACE reads with MiXCR, one entry per CDR3 protein. This table holds roughly 23,000 distinct CDR3 sequences, about 5.7% found once. Sequences were derived from whole blood, sampled at baseline. These receptors were obtained from an adult who was a healthcare worker with PCR-confirmed SARS-CoV-2 infection or an uninfected control (not recorded which). The CDR3 runs from the conserved cysteine through the conserved F or W. Fields, in order: J gene, clone size, V gene, D gene, CDR3 DNA, CDR3 protein. A D gene is named only where the DNA matches it firmly. Clone sizes are given selectively: once, few, many, or a class where the clone is expanded.

j_call: TRBJ1-1; clone_size: few; v_call: TRBV20-1; d_call: NA; cdr3_nt: TGCAGTGCTAGGTGGGAGAACACTGAAGCTTTCTTT; cdr3_aa: CSARWENTEAFF
j_call: TRBJ2-5; clone_size: many; v_call: TRBV10-1; d_call: NA; cdr3_nt: TGCGCCAGCAGTGAGTCTGGGACGTCCGGGACCCAGTACTTC; cdr3_aa: CASSESGTSGTQYF
j_call: TRBJ2-3; clone_size: NA; v_call: TRBV27; d_call: NA; cdr3_nt: TGTGCCAGCAGTTTCACCACAGATACGCAGTATTTT; cdr3_aa: CASSFTTDTQYF
j_call: TRBJ1-5; clone_size: NA; v_call: TRBV24-1; d_call: NA; cdr3_nt: TGTGCCACCAGTGGTGACGAGAATCAGCCCCAGCATTTT; cdr3_aa: CATSGDENQPQHF
j_call: TRBJ2-7; clone_size: few; v_call: TRBV5-1; d_call: NA; cdr3_nt: TGCGCCAGCAGCTTGGGCCTTAGTAACTCCTACGAGCAGTACTTC; cdr3_aa: CASSLGLSNSYEQYF
j_call: TRBJ2-4; clone_size: NA; v_call: TRBV19; d_call: NA; cdr3_nt: TGTGCCAGCAACAGGGATGCGACCAAAAACATTCAGTACTTC; cdr3_aa: CASNRDATKNIQYF
j_call: TRBJ1-1; clone_size: many; v_call: TRBV12-3/TRBV12-4; d_call: NA; cdr3_nt: TGTGCCAGCAGTTTTTTCGGGGGAACTGAAGCTTTCTTT; cdr3_aa: CASSFFGGTEAFF
j_call: TRBJ1-2; clone_size: NA; v_call: TRBV12-3/TRBV12-4; d_call: NA; cdr3_nt: TGTGCCTCAAAGCCGGGTGGTCCGAACTATGGCTACACCTTC; cdr3_aa: CASKPGGPNYGYTF
j_call: TRBJ1-1; clone_size: many; v_call: TRBV5-1; d_call: NA; cdr3_nt: TGCGCCAGCAGCTTGGAAGGAGGCGGGACTGAAGCTTTCTTT; cdr3_aa: CASSLEGGGTEAFF
j_call: TRBJ2-3; clone_size: many; v_call: TRBV9; d_call: TRBD1; cdr3_nt: TGTGCCAGCAGCGCCAGACAGGGGAGGATTCCTGGGACAGATACGCAGTATTTT; cdr3_aa: CASSARQGRIPGTDTQYF
j_call: TRBJ2-7; clone_size: NA; v_call: TRBV5-1; d_call: NA; cdr3_nt: TGCGCCAGCAAGTGGGAAGGCAGTCTGGACGAGCAGTACTTC; cdr3_aa: CASKWEGSLDEQYF
j_call: TRBJ2-4; clone_size: many; v_call: TRBV5-1; d_call: NA; cdr3_nt: TGCGCCAGCAGCGGCTCGGAAGCCACCAAAAACATTCAGTACTTC; cdr3_aa: CASSGSEATKNIQYF
j_call: TRBJ2-1; clone_size: many; v_call: TRBV7-3; d_call: TRBD2; cdr3_nt: TGTGCCAGCAGCCCCCAGCGGGGCCCAAGGTCGGAGCAGTTCTTC; cdr3_aa: CASSPQRGPRSEQFF
j_call: TRBJ2-1; clone_size: many; v_call: TRBV9; d_call: NA; cdr3_nt: TGTGCCAGCGGCTCAGGTGATCCCTTAGTTTACAATGAGCAGTTCTTC; cdr3_aa: CASGSGDPLVYNEQFF
j_call: TRBJ1-1; clone_size: many; v_call: TRBV20-1; d_call: NA; cdr3_nt: TGCAGTGCGGCCGCGCACACTGAAGCTTTCTTT; cdr3_aa: CSAAAHTEAFF
j_call: TRBJ2-3; clone_size: many; v_call: TRBV24-1; d_call: NA; cdr3_nt: TGTGCCACCAGTCGCCTCACAACAGATACGCAGTATTTT; cdr3_aa: CATSRLTTDTQYF
j_call: TRBJ1-2; clone_size: NA; v_call: TRBV3-1; d_call: NA; cdr3_nt: TGTGCCAGCAGCCAAGCGGGGGGGGGAAACTATGGCTACACCTTC; cdr3_aa: CASSQAGGGNYGYTF
j_call: TRBJ2-7; clone_size: few; v_call: TRBV13; d_call: TRBD1; cdr3_nt: TGTGCCAGCAGCCGCGACAGGGCTGAGGAGCAGTACTTC; cdr3_aa: CASSRDRAEEQYF
j_call: TRBJ2-7; clone_size: NA; v_call: TRBV3-1; d_call: NA; cdr3_nt: TGTGCCAGCAGCCAGGACAAGGACGAGCAGTACTTC; cdr3_aa: CASSQDKDEQYF
j_call: TRBJ1-5; clone_size: medium-sized; v_call: TRBV20-1; d_call: NA; cdr3_nt: TGCAGTGGAAAGGAGGGGACCCGGCCCCAGCATTTT; cdr3_aa: CSGKEGTRPQHF
j_call: TRBJ2-7; clone_size: many; v_call: TRBV5-1; d_call: TRBD2; cdr3_nt: TGCGCCAGCAGCAGAGTAGAGCGGGGGCAAGAGCAGTACTTC; cdr3_aa: CASSRVERGQEQYF
j_call: TRBJ1-2; clone_size: NA; v_call: TRBV24-1; d_call: TRBD1; cdr3_nt: TGTGCCACCAGTGGGGGACAGCCGACGGCTGGCTACACCTTC; cdr3_aa: CATSGGQPTAGYTF
j_call: TRBJ2-7; clone_size: NA; v_call: TRBV6-6; d_call: NA; cdr3_nt: TGTGCCAGCAGTTTCCGGGACACGACCTCCTACGAGCAGTACTTC; cdr3_aa: CASSFRDTTSYEQYF
j_call: TRBJ2-3; clone_size: many; v_call: TRBV2; d_call: TRBD2; cdr3_nt: TGTGCCAGCAGGGACGGGGGGGCGACAGATACGCAGTATTTT; cdr3_aa: CASRDGGATDTQYF
j_call: TRBJ2-1; clone_size: many; v_call: TRBV11-2; d_call: NA; cdr3_nt: TGTGCCAGCAGCTTATTCTCGGAGGAGCAGTTCTTC; cdr3_aa: CASSLFSEEQFF
j_call: TRBJ2-7; clone_size: NA; v_call: TRBV20-1; d_call: NA; cdr3_nt: TGCAGCGTCACCCAGGGGGGTACCCACGAGCAGTACTTC; cdr3_aa: CSVTQGGTHEQYF
j_call: TRBJ1-2; clone_size: NA; v_call: TRBV29-1; d_call: NA; cdr3_nt: TGCAGCTTCGGGCCCCGGTCCCCTAACTATGGCTACACCTTC; cdr3_aa: CSFGPRSPNYGYTF
j_call: TRBJ2-5; clone_size: many; v_call: TRBV12-3/TRBV12-4; d_call: TRBD1; cdr3_nt: TGTGCCAGCAGCCGGGACAGCGAGACCCAGTACTTC; cdr3_aa: CASSRDSETQYF
j_call: TRBJ2-3; clone_size: many; v_call: TRBV11-2; d_call: NA; cdr3_nt: TGTGCCAGCAGCCTGGGACTCGCAACTCCAGATACGCAGTATTTT; cdr3_aa: CASSLGLATPDTQYF
j_call: TRBJ2-7; clone_size: few; v_call: TRBV5-1; d_call: NA; cdr3_nt: TGCGCCAGCAGCTTGACCTGGGCCTCCTACGAGCAGTACTTC; cdr3_aa: CASSLTWASYEQYF
j_call: TRBJ2-1; clone_size: few; v_call: TRBV27; d_call: NA; cdr3_nt: TGTGCCAGCAGTTTTTCGGCAGGGCCAAACAATGAGCAGTTCTTC; cdr3_aa: CASSFSAGPNNEQFF
j_call: TRBJ2-2; clone_size: NA; v_call: TRBV19; d_call: NA; cdr3_nt: TGTGCCAGTAGTATAAGGACAGGACTAAGCGGGGAGCTGTTTTTT; cdr3_aa: CASSIRTGLSGELFF
j_call: TRBJ1-2; clone_size: many; v_call: TRBV3-1; d_call: NA; cdr3_nt: TGTGCCAGCAGCCAAGATCTAAGGGGGATTAGCTATGGCTACACCTTC; cdr3_aa: CASSQDLRGISYGYTF
j_call: TRBJ2-7; clone_size: many; v_call: TRBV19; d_call: TRBD2; cdr3_nt: TGTGCCAGTAGTTTTGGGACTAGATCGGACGAGCAGTACTTC; cdr3_aa: CASSFGTRSDEQYF
j_call: TRBJ1-1; clone_size: many; v_call: TRBV6-1; d_call: NA; cdr3_nt: TGTGCCAGCAGTACCACAGCCGACATGAACACTGAAGCTTTCTTT; cdr3_aa: CASSTTADMNTEAFF
j_call: TRBJ1-6; clone_size: many; v_call: TRBV6-1; d_call: TRBD1; cdr3_nt: TGTGCCAGCAGTGACTCTCCCGGGACAGGGTATCGGTCACCCCTCCACTTT; cdr3_aa: CASSDSPGTGYRSPLHF
j_call: TRBJ1-1; clone_size: NA; v_call: TRBV2; d_call: NA; cdr3_nt: TGTGCCAGCACCAGACAGGTACAGAACACTGAAGCTTTCTTT; cdr3_aa: CASTRQVQNTEAFF
j_call: TRBJ1-1; clone_size: many; v_call: TRBV30; d_call: NA; cdr3_nt: TGTGCCTGGGCCCCTGACATGAACACTGAAGCTTTCTTT; cdr3_aa: CAWAPDMNTEAFF
j_call: TRBJ1-2; clone_size: few; v_call: TRBV5-6; d_call: TRBD1; cdr3_nt: TGTGCCAGCGGTAACCAGGGACAGGCGTTGGGCTATGGCTACACCTTC; cdr3_aa: CASGNQGQALGYGYTF
j_call: TRBJ2-2; clone_size: NA; v_call: TRBV6-2/TRBV6-3; d_call: TRBD2; cdr3_nt: TGTGCCAGCAGTGCCCGGGCTAGCGGGGGACCCGGGGAGCTGTTTTTT; cdr3_aa: CASSARASGGPGELFF
j_call: TRBJ2-1; clone_size: many; v_call: TRBV5-1; d_call: NA; cdr3_nt: TGCGCCAGCAGCCAATGGGGCCGGGATGAGCAGTTCTTC; cdr3_aa: CASSQWGRDEQFF
j_call: TRBJ1-1; clone_size: many; v_call: TRBV4-3; d_call: NA; cdr3_nt: TGCGCCAGCAGCCAAGATTTACGGGGTAGGACTGAAGCTTTCTTT; cdr3_aa: CASSQDLRGRTEAFF
j_call: TRBJ1-5; clone_size: many; v_call: TRBV20-1; d_call: TRBD1; cdr3_nt: TGCAGTGCTACCGGGACAGGTAATCAGCCCCAGCATTTT; cdr3_aa: CSATGTGNQPQHF
j_call: TRBJ2-3; clone_size: many; v_call: TRBV14; d_call: NA; cdr3_nt: TGTGCCAGCAGCCAAGGGGCAGGACTGTCAGATACGCAGTATTTT; cdr3_aa: CASSQGAGLSDTQYF
j_call: TRBJ2-3; clone_size: NA; v_call: TRBV6-4; d_call: NA; cdr3_nt: TGTGCCAGCAGTGACTCAAAAGATACGCAGTATTTT; cdr3_aa: CASSDSKDTQYF
j_call: TRBJ2-3; clone_size: many; v_call: TRBV10-1; d_call: NA; cdr3_nt: TGCGCCAGCAGCCAAGAAACGGGGGAATGGGGCACAGATACGCAGTATTTT; cdr3_aa: CASSQETGEWGTDTQYF
j_call: TRBJ2-1; clone_size: few; v_call: TRBV20-1; d_call: TRBD2; cdr3_nt: TGCAGTGCTAAGAACCAGCGGGGGGGCACCTACAATGAGCAGTTCTTC; cdr3_aa: CSAKNQRGGTYNEQFF
j_call: TRBJ2-1; clone_size: many; v_call: TRBV7-2; d_call: NA; cdr3_nt: TGTGCCAGCAGCCAGGGTGGGGGGAATGTCGCTAATGAGCAGTTCTTC; cdr3_aa: CASSQGGGNVANEQFF
j_call: TRBJ2-5; clone_size: many; v_call: TRBV5-1; d_call: NA; cdr3_nt: TGCGCCAGCAGCCCATGGACACTCCAAGAGACCCAGTACTTC; cdr3_aa: CASSPWTLQETQYF
j_call: TRBJ2-7; clone_size: many; v_call: TRBV12-3/TRBV12-4; d_call: NA; cdr3_nt: TGTGCCAGCAGTGCTACAGGCGGAAGCGAGCAGTACTTC; cdr3_aa: CASSATGGSEQYF
j_call: TRBJ2-3; clone_size: NA; v_call: TRBV5-1; d_call: TRBD2; cdr3_nt: TGCGCCAGCAGCCCTAGCGGGGGCCCCGATACGCAGTATTTT; cdr3_aa: CASSPSGGPDTQYF
j_call: TRBJ1-5; clone_size: few; v_call: TRBV12-5; d_call: NA; cdr3_nt: TGTGCTAGTGGCAAGGACACTAGCCTGACCCAGCATTTT; cdr3_aa: CASGKDTSLTQHF
j_call: TRBJ2-7; clone_size: medium-sized; v_call: TRBV12-3/TRBV12-4; d_call: NA; cdr3_nt: TGTGCCAGCAGTTTGGGATACAACCCCTACGAGCAGTACTTC; cdr3_aa: CASSLGYNPYEQYF